These T cell receptor beta chains were read from a single sample in a study of T cells in Graves' hyperthyroidism and ophthalmopathy. TCRdb re-called the multiplex PCR reads with MiXCR, one entry per CDR3 protein. The sample yields 600,000 or so distinct CDR3 sequences, 15% to 20% seen once. What was sequenced was blood. These receptors all come from a woman in her 30s with Graves' hyperthyroidism. Each CDR3 is given with its conserved first and last residue. A D gene is named only where the DNA matches it firmly. Only some rows state a clone size, as once, few, many or a class for expanded clones.

J | D | size | V | DNA | CDR3
TRBJ1-6 | . | few | TRBV12-3/TRBV12-4 | TGTGCCAGCAGTCCGCCGGTACAGTTTAGGTCACCCCTCCACTTT | CASSPPVQFRSPLHF
TRBJ1-5 | TRBD1 | few | TRBV27 | TGTGCCAGCAGTTTAACCTTGGACAGGGTAGATCAGCCCCAGCATTTT | CASSLTLDRVDQPQHF
TRBJ2-1 | . | many | TRBV6-1 | TGTGCCAGCAAGGCTGACTACAATGAGCAGTTCTTC | CASKADYNEQFF
TRBJ2-5 | . | few | TRBV5-4 | TGTGCCAGCAGCCGGAGGGACCGCGGTCGAATAGAGACCCAGTACTTC | CASSRRDRGRIETQYF
TRBJ2-3 | TRBD1 | many | TRBV6-1 | TGTGCCAGTCGCCAGCCGCTCACCCAGGGGGTCGGCACAGATACGCAGTATTTT | CASRQPLTQGVGTDTQYF
TRBJ1-2 | . | . | TRBV6-1 | TGTGCCAGCAGTCCCAGGACAGCAGATTCGGTCTATGGCTACACCTTC | CASSPRTADSVYGYTF
TRBJ1-2 | . | . | TRBV4-3 | TGCGCCAGCAGCCGAGTACAGGGTGCCGTCTATGGCTACACCTTC | CASSRVQGAVYGYTF
TRBJ1-1 | . | . | TRBV19 | TGTGCCAGTAGCCTGATGGGGAAGTACACTGAAGCTTTCTTT | CASSLMGKYTEAFF
TRBJ1-1 | . | . | TRBV7-9 | TGTGCCAGCAACTTGAGCACAGGTGAAGCTTTCTTT | CASNLSTGEAFF
TRBJ2-2 | TRBD2 | few | TRBV27 | TGTGCCAGCAGTTTAAGGCAGGGAGGGTCCGGGGAGCTGTTTTTT | CASSLRQGGSGELFF
TRBJ2-7 | . | many | TRBV5-5 | TGTGCCAGCAGCTTGCGCCTTGGGGGTAGGATCTACGAGCAGTACTTC | CASSLRLGGRIYEQYF
TRBJ1-2 | . | . | TRBV30 | TGTGCCTGGAGTGTATCTAACCATGGCTACACCTTC | CAWSVSNHGYTF
TRBJ2-7 | . | . | TRBV19 | TGTGCCAGTAGTACCTCATCTCACTACGAGCAGTACTTC | CASSTSSHYEQYF
TRBJ1-2 | . | . | TRBV29-1 | TGCAGCGTCTTGGACGTGGACTATGGCTACACCTTC | CSVLDVDYGYTF
TRBJ1-6 | TRBD1 | many | TRBV2 | TGTGCCAGCACCCGGACAGGGAATAGTAATTCACCCCTCCACTTT | CASTRTGNSNSPLHF
TRBJ2-2 | TRBD2 | many | TRBV12-3/TRBV12-4 | TGTGCCAGCAGCCTCACCGTGCGGGAGGGCACCGGGGAGCTGTTTTTT | CASSLTVREGTGELFF
TRBJ1-1 | . | many | TRBV28 | TGTGCCAACAGTTTAGGGGACCGACACACTGAAGCTTTCTTT | CANSLGDRHTEAFF
TRBJ2-7 | TRBD2 | many | TRBV12-3/TRBV12-4 | TGTGCCAGCAGTCTCCCCGGTGGGGGGGGAGAGTACTTC | CASSLPGGGGEYF
TRBJ1-2 | . | few | TRBV3-1 | TGTGCCAGCAGCCAAGCTCCCCGTTACAGGGGCTACACCTTC | CASSQAPRYRGYTF
TRBJ2-3 | TRBD2 | . | TRBV4-2 | TGTGCCAGCAGCCAAGTGGGAGGGACTAGCACAGATACGCAGTATTTT | CASSQVGGTSTDTQYF
TRBJ2-5 | . | . | TRBV6-1 | TGTGCCAGCACAAGGGAGCGCATGGAGACCCAGTACTTC | CASTRERMETQYF
TRBJ2-7 | . | many | TRBV28 | TGTGCCAGCAGTTCCTTGAATACGACAGGATCAAAGGAGCAGTACTTC | CASSSLNTTGSKEQYF
TRBJ2-5 | . | many | TRBV9 | TGTGCCAGCAGCCCACGGGACTTAGCGAGCAAGACCCAGTACTTC | CASSPRDLASKTQYF
TRBJ2-1 | TRBD2 | . | TRBV6-1 | TGTGCCAGCAGTCCACTGCGGACTAGCGGGGCATACAATGAGCAGTTCTTC | CASSPLRTSGAYNEQFF
TRBJ1-6 | TRBD1 | few | TRBV30 | TGTGCCTGGAGGGGGCCGGGACAGGGTTATAATTCACCCCTCCACTTT | CAWRGPGQGYNSPLHF
TRBJ2-2 | . | . | TRBV30 | TGTGCCTGGAACAGGGGGAGGGACACCGGGGAGCTGTTTTTT | CAWNRGRDTGELFF
TRBJ2-1 | TRBD2 | many | TRBV6-1 | TGTGCCAGCAGTGAAGGTCTAGCGGGAGAACGTGGTGGGCAGTTCTTC | CASSEGLAGERGGQFF
TRBJ1-2 | . | . | TRBV6-1 | TGTGCCAGCAAACCCCCGGACGCCGCCTATGGCTACACCTTC | CASKPPDAAYGYTF
TRBJ2-7 | . | . | TRBV2 | TGTGCCAGCAGAGATAAGGGGGGCTACGAGCAGTACTTC | CASRDKGGYEQYF
TRBJ2-2 | . | many | TRBV11-1 | TGTGCCAGCAGACGAGGGTTCGCCGGGGAGCTGTTTTTT | CASRRGFAGELFF
TRBJ2-6 | . | . | TRBV7-9 | TGTGCCAGCACCTCCGGGCAGAGTACCTTCTCTGGGGCCAACGTCCTGACTTTC | CASTSGQSTFSGANVLTF
TRBJ2-3 | . | . | TRBV7-3 | TGTGCCAGCAGCTCGAGCTCAGGGGTCCTGGATACGCAGTATTTT | CASSSSSGVLDTQYF
TRBJ1-4 | . | few | TRBV3-1 | TGTGCCAGCAGCCCCGGCCCTGCGTTGGCCCTGTTTTTT | CASSPGPALALFF
TRBJ1-2 | . | . | TRBV20-1 | TGCAGTGCTAGAGCCTGGGGTGGCTACACCTTC | CSARAWGGYTF
TRBJ2-2 | . | few | TRBV19 | TGTGCCTGCCGTGTCGGTGAGAGGGACACCGGGGAGCTGTTTTTT | CACRVGERDTGELFF
TRBJ2-7 | TRBD2 | many | TRBV29-1 | TGCAGCGTTGTAGCGGGGAACTCCTACGAGCAGTACTTC | CSVVAGNSYEQYF
TRBJ2-1 | TRBD2 | . | TRBV5-1 | TGCGCCAGCACCCCAATCGGGACTAGCGGAGGGAGCTCCTACAATGAGCAGTTCTTC | CASTPIGTSGGSSYNEQFF
TRBJ1-6 | . | few | TRBV5-1 | TGCGCCAGCAGCGGGAACGGACAGTCCTATAATTCACCCCTCCACTTT | CASSGNGQSYNSPLHF
TRBJ2-5 | . | many | TRBV11-2 | TGTGCCAGCAGCTTAGATTTTGGGCCTAGCACCGAAGAGACCCAGTACTTC | CASSLDFGPSTEETQYF
TRBJ1-5 | TRBD1 | . | TRBV20-1 | TGCAGTGCTAGCGCCGGGACAGGGAATCAGCCCCAGCATTTT | CSASAGTGNQPQHF
TRBJ2-5 | . | many | TRBV28 | TGTGCCAGCGCACTTCGGGAGACCCAGTACTTC | CASALRETQYF
TRBJ2-7 | . | . | TRBV4-3 | TGCGCCAGCAGCCAAGATCAAGACGCCACCTCCTACGAGCAGTACTTC | CASSQDQDATSYEQYF
TRBJ2-3 | TRBD2 | few | TRBV13 | TGTGCCAGCAGCTCGAAGGGGGACCTAGCGGGAGGGGGCACAGATACGCAGTATTTT | CASSSKGDLAGGGTDTQYF